This passage covers 29 T cell receptor beta chains from one sample sequenced in a study of beta chain features in type 1 diabetes. cDNA synthesis used the whole RNA isolate, giving expressed TCRB sequences. Assay: immunoSEQ multiplex PCR; the TCRdb copy retains only in-frame clones and omits some. The sample holds hundreds of thousands of clones, less than 20% seen once. Input material: naive CD4+ T cells from blood. Receptors originate from a man aged 18 to 30 in good health.

The chain recombines TRBV10-3 with TRBJ1-5, with a tentative D call TRBD1 (5 bases). Germline V gene lookup returns CDR1 ENHRY and CDR2 SYGVKD. The V end was cut by 4 bases, the J end by 6 bases, with 16 bases between. The CDR3 spans 15 residues. The CDR3, as DNA: TGTGCCATCAGTGGGACATCTCTTAGAGGTCAGCCCCAGCATTTT. This sequence encodes CAISGTSLRGQPQHF.

The V and J genes are TRBV27 and TRBJ1-6, with D tentatively TRBD1 (5 bases). The CDR3 consists of 14 residues. Trimming left V 4 bases short and J 9 bases short, with 13 bases between. Germline lookup yields CDR1 MNHEY and CDR2 SMNVEV (reference sequence). CDR3 sequence (DNA): TGTGCCAGCAGTTCTAGCCCCAGGGTTTCACCCCTCCACTTT. This encodes CASSSSPRVSPLHF.

This clone has more than one count but fewer than ten. CDR3 sequence reads: CASGWGDNEQFF. In nucleotides, the CDR3 is TGTGCCAGCGGGTGGGGAGACAATGAGCAGTTCTTC. The chain couples TRBV28 to TRBJ2-1; D is perhaps TRBD2 (5 bases). The V and J ends lost 8 bases and 5 bases respectively, with 10 bases between them. Germline values: CDR1 MDHEN, CDR2 SYDVKM. The length of the CDR3 is 12 residues.

The chain joins TRBV20-1 to TRBJ2-3, with TRBD2 as a possible D gene (5 bases). V lost 3 bases and J lost 6, with 7 bases in between. The CDR3 contains 11 residues. CDR1 and CDR2 from the germline V gene are DFQATT and SNEGSKA (reference sequence). The CDR3 sequence: CSASWRDTQYF. For the CDR3, the DNA is TGCAGTGCTAGTTGGAGGGATACGCAGTATTTT.

The chain carries TRBV5-4 and TRBJ2-7, with D possibly matching TRBD1 (6 bases). V was trimmed by 0 bases and J by 2 bases, leaving 9 bases between them. Germline V gives CDR1 SGHNT, CDR2 YYREEE (reference sequence). The CDR3 is 14 residues long. The CDR3 sequence: CASSLAGAAYEQYF. In DNA form, the CDR3 reads TGTGCCAGCAGCTTGGCAGGGGCCGCCTACGAGCAGTACTTC.

This clone has only a few counts. V gene TRBV27 combines with J gene TRBJ2-3; D may be TRBD2 (6 bases). V was trimmed by 7 bases and J by 2 bases, leaving 13 bases between them. CDR1 and CDR2 (germline): MNHEY, SMNVEV (reference sequence). There are 14 residues in the CDR3. This CDR3 is CASMIRGDTDTQYF. The CDR3 bases are TGTGCCAGCATGATCCGCGGGGACACAGATACGCAGTATTTT.

This clone turned up a few times. The CDR3 reads CASSFGGDTGELFF. DNA of the CDR3: TGCGCCAGCAGCTTCGGCGGGGACACCGGGGAGCTGTTTTTT. V is TRBV5-1 and J is TRBJ2-2; D may be TRBD2 (6 bases). CDR3 length equals 14 residues. V was trimmed by 2 bases and J by 3 bases, leaving 8 bases between them. Germline CDR1 reads SGHRS; CDR2 reads YFSETQ. The complete variable domain, with remaining parts taken from reference TRBV5-1 and TRBJ2-2, reads KAGVTQTPRYLIKTRGQQVTLSCSPISGHRSVSWYQQTPGQGLQFLFEYFSETQRNKGNFPGRFSGRQFSNSRSEMNVSTLELGDSALYLCASSFGGDTGELFFGEGSRLTVL.

The gene calls are TRBV19 and TRBJ2-3, with 11 bases matching TRBD2. After removal of 5 bases from V and 2 bases from J, the junction contained 6 bases not matched to a gene. CDR1 and CDR2 (germline): LNHDA, SQIVND (reference sequence). The CDR3 totals 16 residues. In DNA form, the CDR3 reads TGTGCCAGTAGTTGGCTAGCGGGGGGACACACAGATACGCAGTATTTT. Encoded protein: CASSWLAGGHTDTQYF.

This clone came up a few times. The chain couples TRBV6-5 to TRBJ2-3; no reliable D call. This CDR3 has 12 amino acids. Per the germline V gene, CDR1 is MNHEY and CDR2 is SVGAGI. V was clipped by 6 bases and J by 2 bases, with 6 bases between them. CDR3 sequence: CASRTDTDTQYF. The DNA for the CDR3 is TGTGCCAGCAGAACGGACACAGATACGCAGTATTTT.

This clone was seen only a few times. The chain couples TRBV10-3 to TRBJ1-4; 10 positions agree with TRBD1. The CDR3 contains 13 residues. The germline CDR1 and CDR2 sequences are ENHRY and SYGVKD. J was trimmed by 6 bases and V by 6 bases; bases with no gene match: 1. The CDR3 DNA reads TGTGCCATCAGGGACAGGGGGGATGAAAAACTGTTTTTT. It yields the protein CAIRDRGDEKLFF.

A few counts support this clone. J is TRBJ1-1 and V is TRBV7-3; no reliable D call. CDR3 length: 13 amino acids. V gave up 3 bases and J gave up 0 bases, with 5 bases separating them. Germline values: CDR1 SGHTA, CDR2 FQGTGA. The CDR3 sequence: CASSFTVNTEAFF. DNA of the CDR3: TGTGCCAGCAGCTTCACAGTGAACACTGAAGCTTTCTTT.

This sequence joins TRBV27 and TRBJ2-5; D is ambiguous. V lost 9 bases and J 5 bases, leaving 28 bases between the germline ends. The germline V gene encodes CDR1 MNHEY and CDR2 SMNVEV (reference sequence). The CDR3 covers 17 residues. CDR3 amino acids: CASRPFLLGSNPETQYF. CDR3 in DNA: TGTGCCAGTCGTCCATTTCTACTTGGCTCAAATCCCGAGACCCAGTACTTC.

This clone was observed a few times. V is TRBV29-1 and J is TRBJ1-2; tentative D call: TRBD1 (5 bases). The V gene's germline CDR1 is SQVTM and CDR2 ANQGSEA. This CDR3 has 13 amino acids. Trimming stripped 4 bases from V and 6 bases from J, with 15 bases between. The CDR3 sequence is CSVVADLRDGYTF. The DNA for the CDR3 is TGCAGCGTTGTTGCCGACCTCAGGGATGGCTACACCTTC.

This clone was found many times. The chain combines TRBV28 with TRBJ2-4; a possible D gene is TRBD1 (5 bases). The CDR3 runs to 15 residues. The germline V and J ends were trimmed by 11 bases and 0 bases, with 17 bases remaining between them. CDR1 and CDR2 (germline): MDHEN, SYDVKM. For the CDR3, the DNA is TGTGCCTCCGGTCAGGGCAACCTAGCCAAAAACATTCAGTACTTC. Amino acid sequence: CASGQGNLAKNIQYF.

This rearrangement joins TRBV27 to TRBJ2-7; no clear D gene. The CDR3 consists of 13 residues. Per germline, CDR1 MNHEY and CDR2 SMNVEV (reference sequence). The V end was cut by 6 bases, the J end by 3 bases, with 12 bases between. The chain's CDR3 is CASSGPANYEQYF. DNA for the CDR3: TGTGCCAGCAGCGGGCCAGCGAACTACGAGCAGTACTTC.

The rearrangement joins TRBV28 to TRBJ1-5, with D possibly matching TRBD1 (6 bases). V lost 9 bases and J lost 0, with 18 bases in between. Germline lookup yields CDR1 MDHEN and CDR2 SYDVKM. The CDR3 consists of 16 residues. CDR3 sequence (DNA): TGTGCCAGTCAGAGAATACAGGGAAATAGCAATCAGCCCCAGCATTTT. It specifies CASQRIQGNSNQPQHF.

This chain joins TRBV7-2 and TRBJ1-6, with D hard to call. CDR1 is SGHTA, CDR2 FQGNSA, per germline. Trimming took off 2 bases at V and 7 bases at J, with 12 bases between the two ends. The CDR3 consists of 15 residues. The CDR3 is CASSLRTAVNSPLHF. The CDR3, as DNA: TGTGCCAGCAGCTTACGGACGGCCGTCAATTCACCCCTCCACTTT.

The rearrangement links TRBV18 to TRBJ2-2, with D possibly TRBD2 on 5 matching bases. CDR1 is KGHSH, CDR2 LQKENI, per germline. The CDR3 covers 13 residues. V was trimmed by 11 bases and J by 0 bases, leaving 10 bases between them. The CDR3, as DNA: TGTGCCGGCGACTATTCGAACACCGGGGAGCTGTTTTTT. It translates to CAGDYSNTGELFF.

The chain employs TRBV6-5 and TRBJ2-7, with D maybe TRBD1 (5 bases). CDR3 length: 14 residues. Trimming removed 2 bases at V and 3 bases at J, with 11 bases between. Germline CDR1 is MNHEY and CDR2 is SVGAGI. The CDR3, as DNA: TGTGCCAGCAGTTACGACAGTTTCTACTACGAGCAGTACTTC. Protein product: CASSYDSFYYEQYF.

In its sample, this clone was seen a few times. This chain joins TRBV7-2 and TRBJ2-2; D is perhaps TRBD2 (5 bases). Trimming shortened V by 5 bases and J by 5 bases, and 15 bases separated the two germline ends. From germline, CDR1 is SGHTA and CDR2 FQGNSA. This CDR3 region has 15 residues. CDR3: CASSLSGPGTGELFF. CDR3 DNA: TGTGCCAGCAGCCTATCTGGCCCGGGGACCGGGGAGCTGTTTTTT. Combining the CDR3 with reference TRBV7-2 and TRBJ2-2 gives the whole variable domain GAGVSQSPSNKVTEKGKDVELRCDPISGHTALYWYRQSLGQGLEFLIYFQGNSAPDKSGLPSDRFSAERTGGSVSTLTIQRTQQEDSAVYLCASSLSGPGTGELFFGEGSRLTVL.

The chain links TRBV18 to TRBJ2-7, with D hard to call. This CDR3 comprises 13 residues. Germline loops: CDR1 KGHSH, CDR2 LQKENI. Trimming took off 2 bases at V and 5 bases at J, with 10 bases between the two ends. CDR3: CASSPIGANEQYF. The CDR3 bases are TGTGCCAGCTCACCAATCGGAGCGAACGAGCAGTACTTC. Using reference TRBV18 and TRBJ2-7 for the parts outside the CDR3, the full variable domain is NAGVMQNPRHLVRRRGQEARLRCSPMKGHSHVYWYRQLPEEGLKFMVYLQKENIIDESGMPKERFSAEFPKEGPSILRIQQVVRGDSAAYFCASSPIGANEQYFGPGTRLTVT.

The chain combines TRBV5-6 with TRBJ2-7; TRBD1 might be the D (6 bases). Trimming removed 5 bases from V and 5 bases from J, with 14 bases in between. The CDR3 covers 13 residues. Per germline, CDR1 SGHDT and CDR2 YYEEEE. The CDR3 sequence is CASRRDIRNEQYF. As DNA, the CDR3 is TGTGCCAGCAGACGGGACATTCGGAACGAGCAGTACTTC.

The chain recombines TRBV7-9 with TRBJ2-1; 7 positions agree with TRBD2. CDR1 and CDR2 from the germline V gene are SEHNR and FQNEAQ (reference sequence). Trimming cost V 5 bases and J 5 bases; bases outside gene matches: 12. The CDR3 has 16 residues. The CDR3: CASSLRAGERDNEQFF. The CDR3 DNA reads TGTGCCAGCAGCCTAAGGGCGGGGGAGCGAGACAATGAGCAGTTCTTC.

This clone was observed a handful of times. The chain combines TRBV5-6 with TRBJ1-5; TRBD1 aligns across 7 bases. Germline CDR1 and CDR2: SGHDT and YYEEEE. The junction had 5 bases not matched to a gene; V was cut back by 5 bases and J by 3 bases. The CDR3 has 14 amino acids. The CDR3 DNA reads as TGTGCCAGCAGTCTGACAGGGAACAATCAGCCCCAGCATTTT. This encodes CASSLTGNNQPQHF.

In this sample, this clone turned up a few times. The rearrangement joins TRBV2 to TRBJ1-1; no firm D call. Trimming removed 2 bases at V and 0 bases at J, with 10 bases between. This CDR3 comprises 15 residues. CDR1 is SNHLY and CDR2 is FYNNEI in the germline V gene. In nucleotides, the CDR3 is TGTGCCAGCAGTGAACTCGCGTCCATGAACACTGAAGCTTTCTTT. As protein: CASSELASMNTEAFF.

The chain combines TRBV2 with TRBJ2-4; possible D gene TRBD1, 5 bases. The CDR3 sequence is 13 residues long. Germline V gives CDR1 SNHLY, CDR2 FYNNEI. The V end lost 4 bases, the J end lost 3 bases, and 7 bases lay between the germline ends. In nucleotides, the CDR3 is TGTGCCAGCAGTGCCAGGGACAAAAACATTCAGTACTTC. As protein: CASSARDKNIQYF.

This rearrangement joins TRBV30 to TRBJ2-1; 8 bases match TRBD2. The junction had 9 bases not matched to a gene; V was cut back by 2 bases and J by 9 bases. Germline V CDR1 and CDR2: GTSNPN, SVGIG (reference sequence). This CDR3 has 14 residues. The chain's CDR3 is CAWSIRGGPSEQFF. CDR3 in DNA: TGTGCCTGGAGTATTCGGGGGGGGCCCAGTGAGCAGTTCTTC.

V usage is TRBV5-1 and J usage is TRBJ2-1; 8 bases are a match to TRBD1. The V gene end was trimmed by 4 bases and the J gene end by 0 bases; junction bases not matched to a gene: 6. The CDR3 extends over 16 amino acids. Per germline, CDR1 SGHRS and CDR2 YFSETQ. The CDR3 reads CASSPTGTGSYNEQFF. The CDR3 DNA follows: TGCGCCAGCAGCCCCACCGGGACAGGCTCCTACAATGAGCAGTTCTTC.

This sequence joins TRBV7-2 and TRBJ2-3; D unclear. Germline CDR1 and CDR2: SGHTA and FQGNSA. The CDR3 runs 12 residues. The V and J ends lost 0 bases and 7 bases respectively, with 5 bases between them. The DNA of the CDR3 is TGTGCCAGCAGCTTAGCGGGGAATACGCAGTATTTT. As protein: CASSLAGNTQYF.